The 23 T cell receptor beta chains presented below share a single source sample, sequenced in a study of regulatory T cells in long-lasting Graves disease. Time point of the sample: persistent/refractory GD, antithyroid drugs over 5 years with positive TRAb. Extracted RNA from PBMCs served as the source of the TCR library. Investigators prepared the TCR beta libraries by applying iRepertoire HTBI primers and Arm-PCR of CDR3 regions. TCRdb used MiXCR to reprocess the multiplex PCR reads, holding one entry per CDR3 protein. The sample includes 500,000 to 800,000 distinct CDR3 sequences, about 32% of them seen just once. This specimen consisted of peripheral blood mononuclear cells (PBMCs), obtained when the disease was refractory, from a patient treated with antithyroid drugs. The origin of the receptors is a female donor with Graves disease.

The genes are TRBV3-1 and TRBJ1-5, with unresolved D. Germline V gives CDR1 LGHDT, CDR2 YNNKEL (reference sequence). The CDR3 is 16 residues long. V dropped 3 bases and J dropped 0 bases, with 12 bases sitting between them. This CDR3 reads CASSHRHGDSNQPQHF. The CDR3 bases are TGTGCCAGCAGCCATCGTCACGGGGATAGCAATCAGCCCCAGCATTTT. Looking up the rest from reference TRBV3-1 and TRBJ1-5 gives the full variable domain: DTAVSQTPKYLVTQMGNDKSIKCEQNLGHDTMYWYKQDSKKFLKIMFSYNNKELIINETVPNRFSPKSPDKAHLNLHINSLELGDSAVYFCASSHRHGDSNQPQHFGDGTRLSIL.

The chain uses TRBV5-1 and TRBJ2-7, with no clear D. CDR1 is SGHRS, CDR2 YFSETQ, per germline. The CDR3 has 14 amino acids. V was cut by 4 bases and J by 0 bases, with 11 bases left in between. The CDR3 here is CASSTKGSSYEQYF. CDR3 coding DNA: TGCGCCAGCAGCACTAAGGGCAGCTCCTACGAGCAGTACTTC.

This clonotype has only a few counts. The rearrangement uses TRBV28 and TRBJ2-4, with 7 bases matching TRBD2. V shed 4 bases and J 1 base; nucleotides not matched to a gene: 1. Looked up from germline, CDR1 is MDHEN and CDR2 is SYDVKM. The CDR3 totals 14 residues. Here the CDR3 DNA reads TGTGCCAGCAGTTCCGGGGGGGCCAAAAACATTCAGTACTTC. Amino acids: CASSSGGAKNIQYF.

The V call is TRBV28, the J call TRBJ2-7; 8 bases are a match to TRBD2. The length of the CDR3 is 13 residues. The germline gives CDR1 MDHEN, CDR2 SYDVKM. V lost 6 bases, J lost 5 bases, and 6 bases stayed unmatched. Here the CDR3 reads CASRGTSRDEQYF. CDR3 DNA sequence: TGTGCCAGCAGAGGGACTAGTAGGGACGAGCAGTACTTC. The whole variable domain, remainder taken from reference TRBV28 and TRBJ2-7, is DVKVTQSSRYLVKRTGEKVFLECVQDMDHENMFWYRQDPGLGLRLIYFSYDVKMKEKGDIPEGYSVSREKKERFSLILESASTNQTSMYLCASRGTSRDEQYFGPGTRLTVT.

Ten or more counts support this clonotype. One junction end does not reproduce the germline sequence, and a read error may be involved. CDR3 bases: TGTGCCAGCAGTTTCAGGGGTCATGGCTACACCTTC. Its protein is CASSFRGHGYTF. The chain has TRBV5-1 and TRBJ1-2; TRBD1 might be the D (6 bases). Germline values: CDR1 SGHRS, CDR2 YFSETQ. There are 12 residues in the CDR3.

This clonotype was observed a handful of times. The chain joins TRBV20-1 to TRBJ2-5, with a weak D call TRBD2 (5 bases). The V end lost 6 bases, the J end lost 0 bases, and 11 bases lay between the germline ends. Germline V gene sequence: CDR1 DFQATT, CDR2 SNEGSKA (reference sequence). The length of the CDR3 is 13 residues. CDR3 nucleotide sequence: TGCAGTGCCCCCGGAGGAAACCAAGAGACCCAGTACTTC. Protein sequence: CSAPGGNQETQYF.

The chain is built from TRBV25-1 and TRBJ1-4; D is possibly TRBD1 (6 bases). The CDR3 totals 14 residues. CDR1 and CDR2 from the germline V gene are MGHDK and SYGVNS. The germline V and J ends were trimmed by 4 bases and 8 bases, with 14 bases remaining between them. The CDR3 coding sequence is TGTGCCAGCAGTGGGGGCGGGGGGCAAGAAAAACTGTTTTTT. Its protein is CASSGGGGQEKLFF.

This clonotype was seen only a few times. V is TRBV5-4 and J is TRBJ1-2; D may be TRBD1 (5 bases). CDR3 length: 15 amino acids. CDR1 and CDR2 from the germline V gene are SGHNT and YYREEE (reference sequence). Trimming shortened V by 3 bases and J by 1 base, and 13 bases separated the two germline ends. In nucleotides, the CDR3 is TGTGCCAGCAGCTCTTCCGCCGGGGGTAACTATGGCTACACCTTC. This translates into CASSSSAGGNYGYTF.

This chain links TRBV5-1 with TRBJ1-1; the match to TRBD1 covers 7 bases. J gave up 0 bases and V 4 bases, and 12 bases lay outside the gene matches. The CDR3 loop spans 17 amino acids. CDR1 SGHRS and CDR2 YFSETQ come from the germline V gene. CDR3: CASSPLAGGRMNTEAFF. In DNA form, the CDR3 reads TGCGCCAGCAGCCCCCTCGCAGGGGGAAGGATGAACACTGAAGCTTTCTTT. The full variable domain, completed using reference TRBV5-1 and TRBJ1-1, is KAGVTQTPRYLIKTRGQQVTLSCSPISGHRSVSWYQQTPGQGLQFLFEYFSETQRNKGNFPGRFSGRQFSNSRSEMNVSTLELGDSALYLCASSPLAGGRMNTEAFFGQGTRLTVV.

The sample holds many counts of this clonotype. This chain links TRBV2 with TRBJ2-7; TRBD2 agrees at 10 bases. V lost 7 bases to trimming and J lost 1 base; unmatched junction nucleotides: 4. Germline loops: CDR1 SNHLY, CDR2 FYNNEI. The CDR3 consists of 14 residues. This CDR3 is CASNGLAESYEQYF. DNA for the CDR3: TGTGCCAGCAATGGACTAGCGGAGTCCTACGAGCAGTACTTC.

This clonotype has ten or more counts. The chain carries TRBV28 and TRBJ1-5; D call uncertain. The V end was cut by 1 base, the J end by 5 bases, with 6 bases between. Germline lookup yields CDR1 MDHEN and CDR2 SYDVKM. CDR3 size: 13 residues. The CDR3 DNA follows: TGTGCCAGCAGTTTATCGACGCATCAGCCCCAGCATTTT. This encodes CASSLSTHQPQHF.

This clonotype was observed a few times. For the CDR3, the DNA is TGTGCCAGCAGACTCTCTGGACGGAGAAGCTCCTACGAGCAGTACTTC. Residues: CASRLSGRRSSYEQYF. This chain connects TRBV11-2 to TRBJ2-7; D unresolved. The germline CDR1 and CDR2 sequences are SGHAT and FQNNGV. CDR3 length equals 16 residues. V lost 6 bases, J lost 0 bases, and 18 bases lay in between.

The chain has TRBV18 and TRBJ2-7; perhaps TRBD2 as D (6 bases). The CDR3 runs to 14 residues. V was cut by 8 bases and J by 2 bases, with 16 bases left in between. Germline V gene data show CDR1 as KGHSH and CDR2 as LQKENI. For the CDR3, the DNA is TGTGCCAGCGCGGGTCCGGGAGCTCCCTACGAGCAGTACTTC. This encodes CASAGPGAPYEQYF. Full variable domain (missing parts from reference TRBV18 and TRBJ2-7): NAGVMQNPRHLVRRRGQEARLRCSPMKGHSHVYWYRQLPEEGLKFMVYLQKENIIDESGMPKERFSAEFPKEGPSILRIQQVVRGDSAAYFCASAGPGAPYEQYFGPGTRLTVT.

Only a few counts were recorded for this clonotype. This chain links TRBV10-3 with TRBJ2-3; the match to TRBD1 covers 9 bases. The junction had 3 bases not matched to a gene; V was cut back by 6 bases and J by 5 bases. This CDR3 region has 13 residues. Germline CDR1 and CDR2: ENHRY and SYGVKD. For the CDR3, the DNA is TGTGCCATCAGGACGGACAGGGGAGATACGCAGTATTTT. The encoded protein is CAIRTDRGDTQYF.

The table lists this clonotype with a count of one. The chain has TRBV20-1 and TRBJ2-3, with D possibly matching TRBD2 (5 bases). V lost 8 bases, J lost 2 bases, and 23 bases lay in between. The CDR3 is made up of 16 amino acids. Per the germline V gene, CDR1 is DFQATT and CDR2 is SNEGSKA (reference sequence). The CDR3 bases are TGCAGTACTAATCCGCTAGGGAGCCCCCTCACAGATACGCAGTATTTT. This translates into CSTNPLGSPLTDTQYF.

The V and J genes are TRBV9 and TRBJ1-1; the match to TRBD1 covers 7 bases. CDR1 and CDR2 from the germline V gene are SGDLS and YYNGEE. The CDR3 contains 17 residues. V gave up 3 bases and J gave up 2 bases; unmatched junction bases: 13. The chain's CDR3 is CASSAYTGTELNTEAFF. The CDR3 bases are TGTGCCAGCAGCGCTTATACCGGGACAGAGCTTAACACTGAAGCTTTCTTT.

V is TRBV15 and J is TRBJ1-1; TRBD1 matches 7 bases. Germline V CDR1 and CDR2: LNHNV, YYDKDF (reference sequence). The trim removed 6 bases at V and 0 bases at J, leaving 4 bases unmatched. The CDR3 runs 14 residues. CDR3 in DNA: TGTGCCACCAGAGAGACAGGGTTGAACACTGAAGCTTTCTTT. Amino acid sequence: CATRETGLNTEAFF.

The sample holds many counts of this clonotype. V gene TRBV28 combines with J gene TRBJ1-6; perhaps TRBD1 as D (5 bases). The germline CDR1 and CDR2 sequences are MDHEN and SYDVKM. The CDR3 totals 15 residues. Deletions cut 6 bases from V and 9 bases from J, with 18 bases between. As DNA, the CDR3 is TGTGCCAGCAGGGGTCAGGGAAGCCGGTTTTCACCCCTCCACTTT. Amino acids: CASRGQGSRFSPLHF.

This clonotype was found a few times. CDR3 loop: CASSGTGGTQPQHF. For the CDR3, the DNA is TGTGCCAGTAGCGGGACAGGGGGGACTCAGCCCCAGCATTTT. V usage is TRBV19 and J usage is TRBJ1-5; 11 bases match TRBD1. This CDR3 region has 14 residues. Per germline, CDR1 LNHDA and CDR2 SQIVND (reference sequence). J was trimmed by 6 bases and V by 6 bases; bases with no gene match: 4.

The CDR3 region has the DNA TGTGCCAGCAGCCCCCGACTGAGCGAGACCCAGTACTTC. Residues: CASSPRLSETQYF. The rearrangement joins TRBV3-1 to TRBJ2-5, with no clear D. Looked up from germline, CDR1 is LGHDT and CDR2 is YNNKEL (reference sequence). Trimming took off 4 bases at V and 5 bases at J, with 11 bases between the two ends. The CDR3 extends over 13 amino acids.

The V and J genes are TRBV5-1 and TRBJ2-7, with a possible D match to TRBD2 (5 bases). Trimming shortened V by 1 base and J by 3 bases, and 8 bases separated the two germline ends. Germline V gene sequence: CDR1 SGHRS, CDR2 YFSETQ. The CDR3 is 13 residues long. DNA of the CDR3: TGCGCCAGCAGCTTGTATGGACTCTACGAGCAGTACTTC. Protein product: CASSLYGLYEQYF.

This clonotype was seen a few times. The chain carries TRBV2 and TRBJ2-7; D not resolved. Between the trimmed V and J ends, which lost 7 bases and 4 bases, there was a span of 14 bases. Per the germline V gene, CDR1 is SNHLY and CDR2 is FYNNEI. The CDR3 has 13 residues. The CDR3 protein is CASNPRQQYEQYF. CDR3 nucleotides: TGTGCCAGCAACCCCAGGCAGCAGTACGAGCAGTACTTC.

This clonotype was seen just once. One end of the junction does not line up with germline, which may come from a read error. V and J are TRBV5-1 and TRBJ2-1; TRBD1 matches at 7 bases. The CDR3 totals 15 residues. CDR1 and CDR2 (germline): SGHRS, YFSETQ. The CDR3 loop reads CASSPIIQGSNEQFF. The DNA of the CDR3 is TGTGCCAGCAGCCCCATCATACAGGGGAGCAATGAGCAGTTCTTC.